This TCR beta chain was captured by sequencing in a study of CD8 T cells in ankylosing spondylitis. With respect to this clonotype: A read error may produce the germline difference seen at one junction end.

Each CDR3 protein is one row after TCRdb ran MiXCR on the 5' RACE reads. The table lists roughly 180,000 distinct CDR3 sequences, approximately 10% of them singletons. CDR3 length: 15 amino acids. CDR1 is SEHNR and CDR2 is FQNEAQ in the germline V gene (reference sequence). The receptor was isolated from a male donor with ankylosing spondylitis or in good health (not recorded which). Sequencing was performed on blood, either unsorted or a sorted T cell fraction (not recorded which). The gene calls are TRBV7-9 and TRBJ2-3, with 7 positions matching TRBD1. The CDR3 here is CTSSSRDRVTDTQYF. The DNA for the CDR3 is TGTACCAGCAGCTCACGTGACAGGGTCACAGATACGCAGTATTTT.